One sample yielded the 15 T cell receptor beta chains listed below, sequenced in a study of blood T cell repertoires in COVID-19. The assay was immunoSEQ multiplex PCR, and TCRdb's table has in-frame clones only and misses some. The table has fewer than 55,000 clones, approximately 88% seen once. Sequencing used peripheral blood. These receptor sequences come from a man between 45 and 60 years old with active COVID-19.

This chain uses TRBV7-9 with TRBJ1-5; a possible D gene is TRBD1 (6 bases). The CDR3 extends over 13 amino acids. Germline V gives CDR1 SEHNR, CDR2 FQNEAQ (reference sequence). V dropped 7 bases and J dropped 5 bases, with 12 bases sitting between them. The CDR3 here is CASNSGVDQPQHF. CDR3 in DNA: TGTGCCAGCAACTCAGGGGTGGATCAGCCCCAGCATTTT.

The CDR3 loop reads CASGGQVNQPQHF. CDR3 DNA: TGTGCGTCGGGGGGACAGGTCAATCAGCCCCAGCATTTT. The V and J genes are TRBV15 and TRBJ1-5; 8 bases agree with TRBD1. The CDR3 spans 13 residues. CDR1 and CDR2 (germline): LNHNV, YYDKDF (reference sequence).

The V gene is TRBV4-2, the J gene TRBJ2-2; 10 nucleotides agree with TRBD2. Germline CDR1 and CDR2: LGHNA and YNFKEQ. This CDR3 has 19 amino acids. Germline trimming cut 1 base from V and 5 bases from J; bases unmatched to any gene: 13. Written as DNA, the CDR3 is TGTGCCAGCAGCCAAGTTGGGGATCAGCGGGGGGGCGATACCGGGGAGCTGTTTTTT. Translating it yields CASSQVGDQRGGDTGELFF.

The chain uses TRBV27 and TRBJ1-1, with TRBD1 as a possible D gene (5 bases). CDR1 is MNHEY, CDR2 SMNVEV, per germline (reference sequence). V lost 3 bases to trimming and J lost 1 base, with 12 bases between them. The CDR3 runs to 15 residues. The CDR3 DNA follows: TGTGCCAGCAGTTTTAGCCCCCAGGGGAACACTGAAGCTTTCTTT. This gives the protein CASSFSPQGNTEAFF.

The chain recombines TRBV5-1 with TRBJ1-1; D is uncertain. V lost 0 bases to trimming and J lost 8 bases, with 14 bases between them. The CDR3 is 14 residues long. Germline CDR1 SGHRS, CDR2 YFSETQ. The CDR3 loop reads CASSLESGRAEAFF. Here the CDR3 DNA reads TGCGCCAGCAGCTTGGAGTCGGGGAGGGCAGAAGCTTTCTTT.

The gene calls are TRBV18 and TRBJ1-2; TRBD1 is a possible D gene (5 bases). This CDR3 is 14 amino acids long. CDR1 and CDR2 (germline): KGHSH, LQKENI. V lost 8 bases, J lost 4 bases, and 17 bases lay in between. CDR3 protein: CASHPQGQGYGYTF. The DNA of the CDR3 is TGTGCCAGCCACCCGCAGGGTCAGGGCTATGGCTACACCTTC.

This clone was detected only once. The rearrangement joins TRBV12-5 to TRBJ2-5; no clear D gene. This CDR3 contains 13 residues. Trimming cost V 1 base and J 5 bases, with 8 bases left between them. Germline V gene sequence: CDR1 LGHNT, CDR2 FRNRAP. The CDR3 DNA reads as TGTGCTAGTGGTTTGGAAACGAGGGAGACCCAGTACTTC. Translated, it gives CASGLETRETQYF.

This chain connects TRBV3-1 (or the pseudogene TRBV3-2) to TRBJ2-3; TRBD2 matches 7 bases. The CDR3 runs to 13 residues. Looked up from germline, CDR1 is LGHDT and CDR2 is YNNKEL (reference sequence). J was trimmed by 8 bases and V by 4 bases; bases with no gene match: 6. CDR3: CASSRGTTVTQYF. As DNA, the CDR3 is TGTGCCAGCAGCCGGGGGACTACGGTTACGCAGTATTTT.

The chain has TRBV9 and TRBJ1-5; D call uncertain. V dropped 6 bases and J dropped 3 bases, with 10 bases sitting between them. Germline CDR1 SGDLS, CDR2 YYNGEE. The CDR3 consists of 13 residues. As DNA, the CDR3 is TGTGCCAGCATGCCTAAGTTCAATCAGCCCCAGCATTTT. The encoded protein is CASMPKFNQPQHF.

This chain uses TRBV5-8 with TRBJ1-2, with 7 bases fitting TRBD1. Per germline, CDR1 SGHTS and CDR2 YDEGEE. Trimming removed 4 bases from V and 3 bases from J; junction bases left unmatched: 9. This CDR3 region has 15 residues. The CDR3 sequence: CASSRQGVSYYGYTF. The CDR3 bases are TGTGCCAGCAGCCGACAGGGTGTGAGCTACTATGGCTACACCTTC.

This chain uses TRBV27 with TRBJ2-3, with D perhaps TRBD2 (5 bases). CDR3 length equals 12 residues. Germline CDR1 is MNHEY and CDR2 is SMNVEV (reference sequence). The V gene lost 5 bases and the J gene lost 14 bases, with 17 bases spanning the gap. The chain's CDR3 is CASSPRTRELYF. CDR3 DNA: TGTGCCAGCAGTCCCCGAACTCGGGAACTGTATTTT.

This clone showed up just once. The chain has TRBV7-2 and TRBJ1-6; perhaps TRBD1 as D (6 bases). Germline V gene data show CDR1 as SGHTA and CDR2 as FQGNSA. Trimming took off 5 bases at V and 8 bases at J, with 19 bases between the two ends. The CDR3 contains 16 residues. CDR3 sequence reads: CASSPSTGQPYSPLHF. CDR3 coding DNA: TGTGCCAGCAGCCCAAGTACAGGACAGCCTTATTCACCCCTCCACTTT.

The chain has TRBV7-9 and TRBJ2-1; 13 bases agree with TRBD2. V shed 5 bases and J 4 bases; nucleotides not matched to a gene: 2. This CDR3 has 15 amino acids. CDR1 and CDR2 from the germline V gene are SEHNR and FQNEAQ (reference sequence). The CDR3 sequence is CASSGLAGVYNEQFF. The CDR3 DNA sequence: TGTGCCAGCAGCGGACTAGCGGGGGTTTACAATGAGCAGTTCTTC.

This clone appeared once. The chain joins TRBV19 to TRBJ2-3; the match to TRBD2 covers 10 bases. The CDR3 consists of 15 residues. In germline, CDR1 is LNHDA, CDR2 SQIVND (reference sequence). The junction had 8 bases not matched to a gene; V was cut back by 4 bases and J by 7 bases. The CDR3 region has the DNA TGTGCCAGTAGTACAGCGGGGGGGCACAGCAATACGCAGTATTTT. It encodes CASSTAGGHSNTQYF.

The CDR3: CASRTGTGPLFF. The DNA for the CDR3 is TGTGCCAGCAGGACCGGGACAGGGCCTCTGTTTTTT. The chain couples TRBV6-5 to TRBJ2-2, with 9 bases identical to TRBD1. Germline V lookup: CDR1 MNHEY, CDR2 SVGAGI. The CDR3 totals 12 residues. V trimming: 6 bases; J trimming: 14 bases; junction bases outside the gene matches: 7.